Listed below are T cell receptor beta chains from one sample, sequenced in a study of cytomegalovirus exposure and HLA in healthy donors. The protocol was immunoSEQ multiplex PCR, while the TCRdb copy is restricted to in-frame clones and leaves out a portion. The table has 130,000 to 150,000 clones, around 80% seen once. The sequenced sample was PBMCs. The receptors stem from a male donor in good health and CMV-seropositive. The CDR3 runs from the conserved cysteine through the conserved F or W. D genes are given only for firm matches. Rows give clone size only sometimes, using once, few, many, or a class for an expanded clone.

TGTGCCAGCAGCTCTAGCGGAAACACCGGGGAGCTGTTTTTT | CASSSSGNTGELFF | TRBD2 | TRBJ2-2 | TRBV7-9 | .
TGTGCCAGCGGAGGGCAAATGAACACTGAAGCTTTCTTT | CASGGQMNTEAFF | . | TRBJ1-1 | TRBV11-1 | .
TGTGCCAGCAGCTTATTAAGGAGGGGTGAAGCTTTCTTT | CASSLLRRGEAFF | . | TRBJ1-1 | TRBV11-2 | .
TGTGCCAGCAGTGGACAGGCCAATCAGCCCCAGCATTTT | CASSGQANQPQHF | . | TRBJ1-5 | TRBV6-4 | .
TGTGCCTCCCAAAGGGGTGCCGAAAGTGGAAACACCATATATTTT | CASQRGAESGNTIYF | . | TRBJ1-3 | TRBV27 | once
TGTGCCAGTGGACAGCCGAACTATGGCTACACCTTC | CASGQPNYGYTF | . | TRBJ1-2 | TRBV27 | .
TGTGCCAGCAGTTTTCGCTATACCTCTCAATCCTACAATGAGCAGTTCTTC | CASSFRYTSQSYNEQFF | . | TRBJ2-1 | TRBV28 | .
TGTGCCAGCAGCGTTTTATGGACAGGGGATACCGGGGAGCTGTTTTTT | CASSVLWTGDTGELFF | TRBD1 | TRBJ2-2 | TRBV9 | few
TGTGCCAGCTCTCCCAATAGCGGGAGCAACTTATACAATGAGCAGTTCTTC | CASSPNSGSNLYNEQFF | TRBD2 | TRBJ2-1 | TRBV18 | .
TGTGCTAGTGGTTTGTCCCCGACAGCAGATACGCAGTATTTT | CASGLSPTADTQYF | . | TRBJ2-3 | TRBV12-5 | .
TGCGCCAGCAGCTGGGACAGGGGTGAGACCCAGTACTTC | CASSWDRGETQYF | TRBD1 | TRBJ2-5 | TRBV5-1 | .
TGTGCCAGCAGCGCATCCGGGACAGGGTCAGAAGAGCAGTACTTC | CASSASGTGSEEQYF | TRBD1 | TRBJ2-7 | TRBV9 | .
TGTGCCAGCAGTGAAGGGATTCGGGGTTTGGAAGAGACCCAGTACTTC | CASSEGIRGLEETQYF | . | TRBJ2-5 | TRBV6-1 | .
TGTGCCAGCAGTTACTCCGGGGGGGGCACAGATACGCAGTATTTT | CASSYSGGGTDTQYF | TRBD2 | TRBJ2-3 | TRBV6-5 | .
TGCGCCAGCAGCCCTGACAGGGGGAGGGTCTGGGACACTGAAGCTTTCTTT | CASSPDRGRVWDTEAFF | TRBD1 | TRBJ1-1 | TRBV5-1 | .
TGTGCCAGCAGTTACGTTTTTGGAGGCTCAACCTATGGCTACACCTTC | CASSYVFGGSTYGYTF | . | TRBJ1-2 | TRBV6-5 | once
TGTGCCAGCAGCTCCCCTAGCGGGAGCCTCTACGAGCAGTACTTC | CASSSPSGSLYEQYF | TRBD2 | TRBJ2-7 | TRBV7-9 | .
TGCGCCAGCAGCCAAGAACCGACAGGGTTCCAACTAACCCCGAATGAGCAGTTCTTC | CASSQEPTGFQLTPNEQFF | TRBD1 | TRBJ2-1 | TRBV4-3 | .
TGTGCCAGCAGTGGGACAGGGGAGACTGAAGCTTTCTTT | CASSGTGETEAFF | TRBD1 | TRBJ1-1 | TRBV6-5 | .
TGCGCCAGCAGACCTACAGGGGGAAGAGCGGAGACCCAGTACTTC | CASRPTGGRAETQYF | TRBD1 | TRBJ2-5 | TRBV5-1 | few
TGTGCCACTTATCGGGAGCTAGGCCAGCCCCAGCATTTT | CATYRELGQPQHF | . | TRBJ1-5 | TRBV6-6 | .
TGTGCCAGCACCCAGACTGGGGCTCAGCCCCAGCATTTT | CASTQTGAQPQHF | . | TRBJ1-5 | TRBV7-9 | .
TGTGCCAGCAGTGGACAGGGGATAGGCACTGAAGCTTTCTTT | CASSGQGIGTEAFF | TRBD1 | TRBJ1-1 | TRBV2 | .
TGTGCCAGCAGTTTTAGCGGACTAGGGGAAAAACTGTTTTTT | CASSFSGLGEKLFF | . | TRBJ1-4 | TRBV7-2 | few
TGTGCCAGCAGCTGGACAGGGGAAAATGGCTACACCTTC | CASSWTGENGYTF | TRBD1 | TRBJ1-2 | TRBV6-5 | .
TGTGCCAGCAGCCCCCGGGACAGGGTATACGAGCAGTACTTC | CASSPRDRVYEQYF | TRBD1 | TRBJ2-7 | TRBV7-8 | .
TGTGCCAGCAGTGAACACCACAGGGGGCAGAACGAGCAGTACTTC | CASSEHHRGQNEQYF | TRBD1 | TRBJ2-7 | TRBV6-1 | .
TGTGCCAGCAGCTTGGAGTGGGCAGATTATAATTCACCCCTCCACTTT | CASSLEWADYNSPLHF | . | TRBJ1-6 | TRBV5-4 | .
TGTGCCAGCAGCGGGCTAGCTCAAGCCCACCAAGAGACCCAGTACTTC | CASSGLAQAHQETQYF | . | TRBJ2-5 | TRBV9 | few
TGTGCCAGCAGTTACGGACAGGGAAGAGGACAGTACTTC | CASSYGQGRGQYF | TRBD1 | TRBJ2-7 | TRBV5-4 | .
TGTGCCAGCAGTTCGGCGGGGAACACCGGGGAGCTGTTTTTT | CASSSAGNTGELFF | . | TRBJ2-2 | TRBV6-6 | few
TGCGCCAGCAGCCAAGATCTTCCTGGACAGGGGTACCAAGAGACCCAGTACTTC | CASSQDLPGQGYQETQYF | TRBD1 | TRBJ2-5 | TRBV4-3 | few
TGTGCCAGCAGCCTACTAGCGGGGGGAGCCAAAAACATTCAGTACTTC | CASSLLAGGAKNIQYF | TRBD2 | TRBJ2-4 | TRBV5-6 | .
TGTGCCAGCAGCCATCCGTTGGCAGGGGGCGGCACTGAAGCTTTCTTT | CASSHPLAGGGTEAFF | TRBD1 | TRBJ1-1 | TRBV7-2 | .
TGTGCCAGCAGCTTGGCCCCCGAGAGCTACAATGAGCAGTTCTTC | CASSLAPESYNEQFF | . | TRBJ2-1 | TRBV5-8 | .
TGTGCCAGCAGGGAGTATTTCGGGGGTGACACAGATACGCAGTATTTT | CASREYFGGDTDTQYF | . | TRBJ2-3 | TRBV5-8 | .
TGTGCCAGCAGCTCCTACAGGGCCAATGAGCAGTTCTTC | CASSSYRANEQFF | . | TRBJ2-1 | TRBV11-3 | few
TGTGCCAGCAGCGCCGGGACAAAGCAGTTCTTC | CASSAGTKQFF | . | TRBJ2-1 | TRBV2 | few
TGTGCCAGCAGCCAAGTTGGAGCAGGGGGCAACTATGGCTACACCTTC | CASSQVGAGGNYGYTF | TRBD1 | TRBJ1-2 | TRBV4-2 | .